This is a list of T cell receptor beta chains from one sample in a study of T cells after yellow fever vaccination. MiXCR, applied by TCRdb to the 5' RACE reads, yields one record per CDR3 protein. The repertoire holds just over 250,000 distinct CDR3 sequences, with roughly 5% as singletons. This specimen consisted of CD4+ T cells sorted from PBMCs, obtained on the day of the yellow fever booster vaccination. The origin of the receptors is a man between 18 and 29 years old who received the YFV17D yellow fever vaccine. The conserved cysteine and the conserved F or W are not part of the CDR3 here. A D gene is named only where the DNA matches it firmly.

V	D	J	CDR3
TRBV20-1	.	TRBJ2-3	SAPGPGDTQY
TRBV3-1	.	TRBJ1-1	ASSQVAGHGTEAF
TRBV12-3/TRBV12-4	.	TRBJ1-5	ASRIRETNQPQH
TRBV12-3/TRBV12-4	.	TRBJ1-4	ASQGIGEKLF
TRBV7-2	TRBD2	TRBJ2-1	ASSLLEAGEF
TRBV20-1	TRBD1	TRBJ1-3	SAPRDSFGNTIY
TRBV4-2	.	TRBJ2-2	ASSPPSGAGELF
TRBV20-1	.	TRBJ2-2	SAPRTSRAFISGELF
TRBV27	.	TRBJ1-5	ASSLGGGARNDQPQH
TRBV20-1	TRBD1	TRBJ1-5	SARIGARGPDQPQH
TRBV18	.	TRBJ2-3	ASSPMAGALSSRGDTQY
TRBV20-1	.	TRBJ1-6	SAETGRTNSPLH
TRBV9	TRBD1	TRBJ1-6	ASSIRQGESPLH
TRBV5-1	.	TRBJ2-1	ASSPFINNEQF
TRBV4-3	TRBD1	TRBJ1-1	ASSQDIRTGETEAF
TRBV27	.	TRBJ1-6	ASSLTGHNSPLH
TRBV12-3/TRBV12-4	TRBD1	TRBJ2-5	ASGWTGQETQY